The entry below describes one T cell receptor beta chain. Its antigen is currently unknown. At one end, the junction sequence differs from germline, possibly due to a read error. This sample was taken from a study of T cell repertoires in cytomegalovirus infection. Study details: HLA-C-restricted CMV epitopes, recently identified, and well-studied HLA-B-restricted ones were used by the study. In public TCR beta signatures, there were indications of both CMV infection and matching HLA type. Overall study results and limits: There were carriers of CMV plus the relevant HLA, and cumulative public TCR beta family frequency identified them. HLA-C-restricted CMV clonotypes gave the most frequent clonotype in two of eight donors.

CDR3 length equals 16 residues. Germline V gene sequence: CDR1 LNHDA, CDR2 SQIVND (reference sequence). TCRdb reprocessed the reads via MiXCR and lists one record per CDR3 protein. The table has a few hundred thousand distinct CDR3 sequences, 35% to 50% seen once. The clonotype originates from a human donor in good health (CMV status not recorded). Some clones in this sample may be carry-over from other donors' samples. Sequencing was performed on cultured PBMCs, taken from culture after CMV antigen stimulation. The V and J genes are TRBV19 and TRBJ2-7, with 7 bases that match TRBD1. CDR3 coding DNA: TGTGCCAGTAGTATAGGAGGGACAGACCGCTCCTACGAGCAGTACTTT. Its translation: CASSIGGTDRSYEQYF.